This T cell receptor (beta chain) stems from a study of cytomegalovirus exposure and HLA in healthy donors. Measured with immunoSEQ multiplex PCR; TCRdb has only the in-frame clones, and not every one. The profile shows under 400,000 clones, around 90% of them singletons. V was cut by 1 base and J by 10 bases, with 17 bases left in between. Germline V gene lookup returns CDR1 SGHAT and CDR2 FQNNGV. CDR3 length equals 16 residues. The sample was PBMCs. This sequence joins TRBV11-2 and TRBJ1-6; D may be TRBD1 (5 bases). The TCR originated in a man under 40 in good health and CMV-seronegative. This chain's CDR3 is CASSLGVRGKGSPLHF. The CDR3 bases are TGTGCCAGCAGCTTAGGGGTCCGGGGGAAAGGATCACCCCTCCACTTT.